A selection of T cell receptor beta chains follows, all from one sample in a study of T cell repertoires in cytomegalovirus infection. TCRdb reprocessed the reads with MiXCR, giving one entry per CDR3 protein. This table has roughly 230,000 distinct CDR3 sequences, 22% appearing once. The specimen sequenced was CD8+ T cells from PBMCs. The receptor set was obtained from a human donor in good health (CMV status not recorded). Some clones in this sample may be carry-over from other donors' samples. CDR3s leave out the opening cysteine and the closing phenylalanine or tryptophan. The order of the fields is V gene, D gene, J gene, CDR3 protein. A D gene is named only where the DNA matches it firmly.

>TRBV12-3/TRBV12-4|.|TRBJ2-6
ASSLVQGIGGANVLT
>TRBV20-1|TRBD1|TRBJ1-3
SASTGETGNTIY
>TRBV7-6|TRBD1|TRBJ2-7
ASSPDRVTYEQY
>TRBV7-2|TRBD1|TRBJ2-7
ASSFGQGGYEQY
>TRBV5-1|TRBD1|TRBJ1-2
ASSARPDRVDYGYT
>TRBV7-3|.|TRBJ2-7
ASSPGQYHHEQY
>TRBV5-1|.|TRBJ2-5
ASSFRGETQY
>TRBV9|.|TRBJ2-7
ASSGSLGEQY
>TRBV29-1|.|TRBJ1-2
SVFSRNGYT
>TRBV18|TRBD1|TRBJ1-1
ASSPGTGSDTEAF
>TRBV29-1|TRBD1|TRBJ2-1
SVFPGQVNNEQF
>TRBV12-3/TRBV12-4|TRBD1|TRBJ1-4
ASSFWQGAGEKLF
>TRBV6-2/TRBV6-3|.|TRBJ2-2
ASSMGGNTGELF
>TRBV29-1|TRBD1|TRBJ1-1
SVELGRGPGIEAF
>TRBV12-3/TRBV12-4|.|TRBJ2-5
ASSTGFQETQY
>TRBV3-1|.|TRBJ1-1
ASSPRSLNTEAF
>TRBV2|TRBD1|TRBJ1-2
ASSVGTAYGYT
>TRBV28|.|TRBJ2-7
ASSLFQESSYEQY
>TRBV29-1|.|TRBJ2-3
SVPVGTDTQY
>TRBV29-1|.|TRBJ2-1
SVVRAQKDNEQF
>TRBV3-1|TRBD2|TRBJ2-1
ASSQGTGLAGGHEQF
>TRBV2|.|TRBJ1-5
ASSESGAPIRSNQPQH